A single TCR beta chain is shown here with its context. What it recognizes is unknown. Generated by immunoSEQ multiplex PCR, the TCRdb table keeps only in-frame clones and is missing some. Of some 51,000 clones in the sample, around 89% were seen once. Time point described: peripheral blood 6 weeks after treatment start. This entry is derived from a study of PD-L1 blockade in urothelial cancer. The wider study: Patients, treated from 2014 onward, received atezolizumab 1,200 mg intravenously every 3 weeks. The study recovered a median of 141,255 T cells per blood sample.

The CDR3 spans 17 residues. The trim removed 2 bases at V and 7 bases at J, leaving 15 bases unmatched. CDR1 is SGHDT, CDR2 YYEEEE, per germline. Broader study findings: Blood clones associated with the tumor expanded more at 3 weeks in durable-benefit patients.

Here the sequenced sample was PBMCs, taken around atezolizumab (anti-PD-L1) treatment. The sequence was obtained from a man in his 60s with urothelial cancer. This chain uses TRBV5-6 with TRBJ2-5; 9 nucleotides align to TRBD2. In DNA, the CDR3 is TGTGCCAGCAGCTTCAAACTAACCGGGACTAGCCGGGGGACCCAGTACTTC. As protein: CASSFKLTGTSRGTQYF.